The 4 T cell receptor beta chains in this list originate from one sample, sequenced in a study of blood T cells in healthy people across ages. It was with a sample-barcoded 5' primer and a J-beta primer mix that a second PCR of about 7 to 12 cycles was run. Using its own MiXCR run on the 5' RACE reads, TCRdb lists one record per CDR3 protein. The sample consists of fewer than 800,000 distinct CDR3 sequences, 32% of them appearing once. Input material: blood. Receptor source: a woman at least 80 years old in good health.

This clonotype has a count of ten or more. The V gene is TRBV20-1, the J gene TRBJ2-1; 8 nucleotides match TRBD2. The CDR3 is 17 amino acids. V trimming: 3 bases; J trimming: 0 bases; junction bases outside the gene matches: 10. Germline V gene data show CDR1 as DFQATT and CDR2 as SNEGSKA (reference sequence). In DNA, the CDR3 is TGCAGTGCTAGCCGTCGGGGGGGGGCAAGCTCCTACAATGAGCAGTTCTTC. Amino acids: CSASRRGGASSYNEQFF.

V usage is TRBV28 and J usage is TRBJ2-4; 8 bases are a match to TRBD1. The ends lost 7 bases at V and 12 bases at J; junction bases unmatched: 20. Germline V gene data show CDR1 as MDHEN and CDR2 as SYDVKM. CDR3 length equals 16 residues. The CDR3 loop reads CASNYTDRVLSKGQYF. For the CDR3, the DNA is TGTGCCAGCAATTATACGGACAGGGTTTTGTCAAAGGGTCAGTACTTC.

This clonotype came up many times. This chain links TRBV7-2 with TRBJ2-7; D uncertain. Per the germline V gene, CDR1 is SGHTA and CDR2 is FQGNSA. The length of the CDR3 is 14 residues. Trimming cost V 5 bases and J 3 bases, with 14 bases left between them. The CDR3 spells CASSPIPPIYEQYF. DNA of the CDR3: TGTGCCAGCAGCCCAATCCCACCGATCTACGAGCAGTACTTC.

This clonotype was seen at least ten times. This chain joins TRBV9 and TRBJ1-6; 8 nucleotides align to TRBD1. This CDR3 region has 18 residues. J gave up 7 bases and V 2 bases, and 14 bases lay outside the gene matches. CDR1 and CDR2 (germline): SGDLS, YYNGEE. CDR3 in DNA: TGTGCCAGCAGCGTCGGGACAGGACGGGGGGACTCGAATTCACCCCTCCACTTT. It is translated as CASSVGTGRGDSNSPLHF.